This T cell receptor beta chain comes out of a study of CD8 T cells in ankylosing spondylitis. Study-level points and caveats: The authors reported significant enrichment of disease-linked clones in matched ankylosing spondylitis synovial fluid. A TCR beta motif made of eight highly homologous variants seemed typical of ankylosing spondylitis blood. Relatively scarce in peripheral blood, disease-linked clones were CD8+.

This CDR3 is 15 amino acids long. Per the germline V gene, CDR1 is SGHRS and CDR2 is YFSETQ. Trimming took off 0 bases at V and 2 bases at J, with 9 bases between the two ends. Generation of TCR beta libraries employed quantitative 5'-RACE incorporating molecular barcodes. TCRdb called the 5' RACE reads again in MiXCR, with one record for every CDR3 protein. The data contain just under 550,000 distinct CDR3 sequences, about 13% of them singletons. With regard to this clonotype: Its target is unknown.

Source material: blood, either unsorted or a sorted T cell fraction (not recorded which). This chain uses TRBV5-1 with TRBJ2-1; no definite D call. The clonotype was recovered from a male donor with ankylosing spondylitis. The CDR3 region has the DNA TGCGCCAGCAGCTTGGTAAGTCCTCCCTACAATGAGCAGTTCTTC. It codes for CASSLVSPPYNEQFF.